This T cell receptor beta chain was recovered during a study of identical twins. General study points: Twin-shared out-of-frame alpha sequences were enriched for low generation probability.

TCRdb re-called the 5' RACE reads with MiXCR, one entry per CDR3 protein. The table lists fewer than 900,000 distinct CDR3 sequences, 21% of them singletons. V lost 2 bases to trimming and J lost 5 bases, with 13 bases between them. Per the germline V gene, CDR1 is MNHEY and CDR2 is SMNVEV (reference sequence). CDR3 size: 14 residues. Note on this clonotype: Its antigen remains unknown.

These data were also filed under a second study, of T cells expressing NK-cell markers.

This clonotype originated in a woman younger than 35 in good health. The rearrangement joins TRBV27 to TRBJ2-7; possible D gene TRBD2, 5 bases. Sequenced: PBMCs. The CDR3 bases are TGTGCCAGCAGTTTACTCGGCTCGGGAAACGAGCAGTACTTC. It specifies CASSLLGSGNEQYF.